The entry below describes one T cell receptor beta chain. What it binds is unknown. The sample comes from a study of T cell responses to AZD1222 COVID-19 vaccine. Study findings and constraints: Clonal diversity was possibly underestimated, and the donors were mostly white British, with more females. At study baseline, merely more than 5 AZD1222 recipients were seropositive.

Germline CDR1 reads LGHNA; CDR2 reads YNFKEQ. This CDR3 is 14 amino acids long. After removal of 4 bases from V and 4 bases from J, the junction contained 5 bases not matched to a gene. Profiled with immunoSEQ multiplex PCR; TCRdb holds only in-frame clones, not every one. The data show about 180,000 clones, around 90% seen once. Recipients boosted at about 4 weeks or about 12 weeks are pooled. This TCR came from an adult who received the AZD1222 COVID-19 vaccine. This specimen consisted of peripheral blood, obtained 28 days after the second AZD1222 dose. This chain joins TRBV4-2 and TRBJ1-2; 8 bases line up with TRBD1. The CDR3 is CASSRGQGGYGYTF. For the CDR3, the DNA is TGTGCCAGCAGCCGCGGACAGGGAGGCTATGGCTACACCTTC.